Here is one T cell receptor beta chain with its context. This record belongs to a study of blood T cell repertoires in COVID-19. On the study more broadly: Acute-phase and convalescent COVID-19 samples originated in the United States, Italy and Spain. PBMCs, B-cell-depleted T cells, or T cells were the source of the cDNA or gDNA that made up the material.

The V and J ends lost 0 bases and 10 bases, in that order; junction bases with no gene match: 10. This CDR3 is built from 14 residues. Germline-derived CDR1 and CDR2 are SGHRS and YFSETQ. Original data processing: Cell counts per sample came from amplifying reference gene primers. The repertoire was sequenced with immunoSEQ multiplex PCR; TCRdb's copy has only in-frame clones and lacks some. That table gives V, J and clone size, and the DNA gave D and trimming. The repertoire holds 160,000 or so clones, with 70% to 85% as singletons. The source material was peripheral blood. The chain has TRBV5-1 and TRBJ2-7; 7 bases map to TRBD1. The source is a woman aged 45-59 years with acute or convalescent COVID-19. The CDR3 nucleotides are TGCGCCAGCAGCTTGGTGGGGACAGTAAATCCTCAGTACTTC. Its translation: CASSLVGTVNPQYF. The full variable domain, rest sourced from reference TRBV5-1 and TRBJ2-7, is KAGVTQTPRYLIKTRGQQVTLSCSPISGHRSVSWYQQTPGQGLQFLFEYFSETQRNKGNFPGRFSGRQFSNSRSEMNVSTLELGDSALYLCASSLVGTVNPQYFGPGTRLTVT.